These 15 T cell receptor beta chains were sequenced from one sample in a study of CXCR3-negative and CXCR3-positive naive CD8 T cells. Notes on the study in general: Naive cells that were CXCR3-positive had more hydrophobic TRB CDR3s (compared with CXCR3-negative naive cells).

The antigens these receptors bind are not known. The libraries of TRB cDNA were prepared using 5' RACE with UMI labels. TCRdb reprocessed the 5' RACE reads and keeps a single row for each CDR3 protein, giving no DNA. The sample table sets out about 110,000 distinct CDR3 sequences. The sequenced sample was naive CXCR3+ CD8+ T cells from blood. Subset specified: CD45RO-CCR7+CD27+CD95- naive CD8+ T cells expressing CXCR3 (TNR3+). These receptors came from a human donor in good health. Some clones in this sample may be carry-over from other donors' samples.

The chain links TRBV6-6 to TRBJ2-1; without DNA, the TCRdb call of TRBD2 cannot be checked. The CDR3 runs to 15 residues. Germline assignment: CDR1 MNHNY and CDR2 SVGAGI (reference sequence). CDR3 loop: CASSYYRGEDNEQFF.

The rearrangement joins TRBV9 to TRBJ1-1. Looked up from germline, CDR1 is SGDLS and CDR2 is YYNGEE. The CDR3 has 15 amino acids. The CDR3 protein is CASGGRDGQNTEAFF.

The chain carries TRBV9 and TRBJ1-1. The CDR3 length is 12 residues. Germline V gives CDR1 SGDLS, CDR2 YYNGEE. CDR3 residues: CASSVDGQEAFF.

The V gene is TRBV28, the J gene TRBJ2-2; without DNA, the TCRdb call of TRBD1 cannot be checked. Looked up from germline, CDR1 is MDHEN and CDR2 is SYDVKM. The CDR3 covers 18 residues. Here the CDR3 reads CASSLDREYIANTGELFF.

V usage is TRBV20-1 and J usage is TRBJ1-6. Germline V lookup: CDR1 DFQATT, CDR2 SNEGSKA (reference sequence). The CDR3 consists of 17 residues. CDR3 sequence: CSARDSLVLAYNSPLHF.

The chain employs TRBV4-2 and TRBJ2-1; lacking DNA, the TRBD1 call made by TCRdb goes unchecked. The length of the CDR3 is 16 residues. Germline V lookup: CDR1 LGHNA, CDR2 YNFKEQ. The CDR3 is CASSQEGDTRYNEQFF.

The chain joins TRBV29-1 to TRBJ2-3. This CDR3 contains 14 residues. Germline lookup yields CDR1 SQVTM and CDR2 ANQGSEA. Here the CDR3 reads CSVEGLVSTDTQYF.

This chain uses TRBV7-8 with TRBJ1-4. Germline V gives CDR1 SGHVS, CDR2 FQNEAQ. The CDR3 runs 12 residues. The CDR3: CASSPVTEKLFF.

This chain links TRBV27 with TRBJ2-7. CDR1 is MNHEY and CDR2 is SMNVEV in the germline V gene (reference sequence). This CDR3 is built from 13 residues. CDR3 region: CASSLFFPYEQYF.

The chain links TRBV3-1 to TRBJ2-7. Germline V gives CDR1 LGHDT, CDR2 YNNKEL (reference sequence). The CDR3 is made up of 14 amino acids. CDR3: CASSQEYRPYEQYF.

The chain couples TRBV4-1 to TRBJ1-6; TCRdb names TRBD1, which stays unverified in the absence of DNA. The CDR3 has 16 residues. CDR1 and CDR2 (germline): MGHRA, YSYEKL. The CDR3 here is CASSRPPGQGNSPLHF.

The chain is built from TRBV7-9 and TRBJ2-1; the TCRdb call, TRBD2, lacks DNA for checking. The length of the CDR3 is 14 residues. The V gene's germline CDR1 is SEHNR and CDR2 FQNEAQ (reference sequence). The CDR3 reads CASSPVAGVAEQFF.

The chain is built from TRBV2 and TRBJ2-7; TCRdb indicates TRBD1, and absent DNA this call remains unverified. The germline CDR1 and CDR2 sequences are SNHLY and FYNNEI. The CDR3 consists of 14 residues. This chain's CDR3 is CASRPSGGGYEQYF.

The chain uses TRBV20-1 and TRBJ2-5; as DNA is missing, the TRBD1 call by TCRdb cannot be tested. Per germline, CDR1 DFQATT and CDR2 SNEGSKA (reference sequence). The CDR3 spans 15 residues. CDR3 loop: CSASPGSGVGETQYF.

This CDR3 reads CASSTTRALGQRGYGYTF. This sequence joins TRBV6-5 and TRBJ1-2. Germline V gene sequence: CDR1 MNHEY, CDR2 SVGAGI. CDR3 length equals 18 residues.